Given below is one TCR beta chain in context. The V gene lost 0 bases and the J gene lost 3 bases, with 18 bases spanning the gap. CDR1 is LGHDT, CDR2 YNNKEL, per germline (reference sequence). The length of the CDR3 is 17 residues. The protocol was immunoSEQ multiplex PCR, while the TCRdb copy is restricted to in-frame clones and leaves out a portion. Of 28,000 or so clones in the sample, roughly 85% were seen once. These data originate in a study of blood T cell repertoires in COVID-19. The sample taken for sequencing was peripheral blood. The chain employs TRBV3-1 (or the pseudogene TRBV3-2) and TRBJ2-7; D perhaps matches TRBD2 (7 bases). This receptor was taken from an elderly woman with COVID-19, enrolled during active disease. CDR3 DNA sequence: TGTGCCAGCAGCCAAGAGAGGGGGAGGGGACCCAACTACGAGCAGTACTTC. Amino acid sequence: CASSQERGRGPNYEQYF.